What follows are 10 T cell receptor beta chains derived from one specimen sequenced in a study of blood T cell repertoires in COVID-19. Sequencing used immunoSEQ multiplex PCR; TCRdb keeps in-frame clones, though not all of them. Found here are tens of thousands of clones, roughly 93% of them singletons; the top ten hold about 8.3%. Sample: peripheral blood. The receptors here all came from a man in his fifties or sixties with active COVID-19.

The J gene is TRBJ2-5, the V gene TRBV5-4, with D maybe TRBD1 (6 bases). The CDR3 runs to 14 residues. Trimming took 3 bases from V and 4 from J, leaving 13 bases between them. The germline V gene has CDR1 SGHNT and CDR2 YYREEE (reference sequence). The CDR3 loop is CASSSDRWGETQYF. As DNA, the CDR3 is TGTGCCAGCAGCTCCGACAGGTGGGGAGAGACCCAGTACTTC. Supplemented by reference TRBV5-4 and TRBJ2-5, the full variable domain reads ETGVTQSPTHLIKTRGQQVTLRCSSQSGHNTVSWYQQALGQGPQFIFQYYREEENGRGNFPPRFSGLQFPNYSSELNVNALELDDSALYLCASSSDRWGETQYFGPGTRLLVL.

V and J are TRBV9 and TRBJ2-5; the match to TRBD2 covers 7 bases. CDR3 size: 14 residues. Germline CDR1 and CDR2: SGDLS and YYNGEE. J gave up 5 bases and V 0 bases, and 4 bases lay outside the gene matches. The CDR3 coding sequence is TGTGCCAGCAGCGTAGTGGCGGGAGCGGAGACCCAGTACTTC. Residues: CASSVVAGAETQYF. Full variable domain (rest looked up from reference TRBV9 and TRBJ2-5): DSGVTQTPKHLITATGQRVTLRCSPRSGDLSVYWYQQSLDQGLQFLIQYYNGEERAKGNILERFSAQQFPDLHSELNLSSLELGDSALYFCASSVVAGAETQYFGPGTRLLVL.

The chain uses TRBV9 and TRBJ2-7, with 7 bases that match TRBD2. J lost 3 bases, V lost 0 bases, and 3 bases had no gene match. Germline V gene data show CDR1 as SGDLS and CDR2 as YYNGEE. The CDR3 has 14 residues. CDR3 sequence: CASSVGGSDYEQYF. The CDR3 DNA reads TGTGCCAGCAGCGTAGGCGGGAGTGACTACGAGCAGTACTTC.

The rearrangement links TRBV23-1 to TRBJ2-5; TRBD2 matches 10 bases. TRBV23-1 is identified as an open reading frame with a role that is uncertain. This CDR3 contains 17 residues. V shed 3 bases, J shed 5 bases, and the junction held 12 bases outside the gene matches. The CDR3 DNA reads TGCGCCAGCAGTCATCTAGGGAGCGGGAGGGCCGCGGAGACCCAGTACTTC. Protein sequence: CASSHLGSGRAAETQYF.

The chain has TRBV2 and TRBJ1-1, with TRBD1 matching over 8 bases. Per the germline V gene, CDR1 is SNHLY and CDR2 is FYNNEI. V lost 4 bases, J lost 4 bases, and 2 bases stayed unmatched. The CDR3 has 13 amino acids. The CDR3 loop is CASSAQGATEAFF. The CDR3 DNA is TGTGCCAGCAGTGCCCAGGGGGCCACTGAAGCTTTCTTT.

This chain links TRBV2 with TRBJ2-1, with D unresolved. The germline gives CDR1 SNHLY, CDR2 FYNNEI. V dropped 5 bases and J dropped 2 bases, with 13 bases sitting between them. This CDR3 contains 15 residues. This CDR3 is CASSSSLSAYNEQFF. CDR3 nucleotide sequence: TGTGCCAGCAGTTCGTCACTATCAGCCTACAATGAGCAGTTCTTC.

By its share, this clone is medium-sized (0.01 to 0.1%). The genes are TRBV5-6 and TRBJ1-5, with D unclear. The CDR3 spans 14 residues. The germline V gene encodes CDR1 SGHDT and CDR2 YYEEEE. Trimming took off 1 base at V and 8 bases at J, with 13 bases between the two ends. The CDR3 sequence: CASSLWPEDEPQHF. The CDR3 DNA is TGTGCCAGCAGCTTGTGGCCCGAAGATGAGCCCCAGCATTTT.

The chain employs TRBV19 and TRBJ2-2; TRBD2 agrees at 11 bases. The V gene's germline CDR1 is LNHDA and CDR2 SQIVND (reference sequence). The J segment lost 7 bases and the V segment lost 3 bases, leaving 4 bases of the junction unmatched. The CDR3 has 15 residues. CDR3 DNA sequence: TGTGCCAGTAGTATTAGCGGGAGGGCCGGCGGGGAGCTGTTTTTT. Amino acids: CASSISGRAGGELFF.

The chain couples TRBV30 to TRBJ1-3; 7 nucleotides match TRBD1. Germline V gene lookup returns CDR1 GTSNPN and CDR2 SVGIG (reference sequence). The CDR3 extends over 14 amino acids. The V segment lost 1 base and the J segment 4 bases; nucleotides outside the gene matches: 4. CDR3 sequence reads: CAWSAGTAGNTIYF. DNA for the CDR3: TGTGCCTGGAGTGCTGGGACAGCGGGAAACACCATATATTTT. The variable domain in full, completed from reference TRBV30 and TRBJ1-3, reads SQTIHQWPATLVQPVGSPLSLECTVEGTSNPNLYWYRQAAGRGLQLLFYSVGIGQISSEVPQNLSASRPQDRQFILSSKKLLLSDSGFYLCAWSAGTAGNTIYFGEGSWLTVV.

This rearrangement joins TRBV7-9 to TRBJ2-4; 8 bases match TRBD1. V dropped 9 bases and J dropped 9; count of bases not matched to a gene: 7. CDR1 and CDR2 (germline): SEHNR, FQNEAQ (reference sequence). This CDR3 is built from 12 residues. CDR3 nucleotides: TGTGCCAGTGACAGGGGTAGTGGCATTCAGTACTTC. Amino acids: CASDRGSGIQYF.